Included here is one T cell receptor (beta chain) sequence, with context. This record comes from a study of blood T cell repertoires in COVID-19. Background on the study: Nucleic acid was either cDNA or gDNA, and it came from T cells, B-cell-depleted T cells, or PBMCs.

TCRdb keeps only in-frame clones here, not all; method: immunoSEQ multiplex PCR. The data show some 150,000 clones, with approximately 86% seen just once and approximately 1.4% held by the top ten. The length of the CDR3 is 17 residues. Germline trimming cut 0 bases from V and 8 bases from J; bases unmatched to any gene: 10. Per the germline V gene, CDR1 is SGDLS and CDR2 is YYNGEE. The TCR sequence derives from a woman aged 45-65 years with acute or convalescent COVID-19. The specimen was peripheral blood. The rearrangement joins TRBV9 to TRBJ2-1; 11 nucleotides match TRBD2. The CDR3 nucleotides read TGTGCCAGCAGCGTAGTGGTAGCGGGAGGGGGGGCGGATGAGCAGTTCTTC. Translated: CASSVVVAGGGADEQFF.